A single sample is the source of the 25 T cell receptor beta chains below, sequenced in a study of cytomegalovirus exposure and HLA in healthy donors. Vbeta (60) and Jbeta (13) primers were used in the PCR. The assay was immunoSEQ multiplex PCR, and TCRdb's table has in-frame clones only and misses some. In the table there are 200,000 to 250,000 clones, approximately 88% of which are singletons. The sequenced sample was PBMCs. These receptors all stem from a boy aged 2 to 10 in good health and CMV-seronegative.

The chain recombines TRBV6-1 with TRBJ1-1, with 7 bases fitting TRBD1. The CDR3 is 13 residues long. The V and J ends lost 7 bases and 3 bases, in that order; junction bases with no gene match: 5. CDR1 is MNHNS, CDR2 SASEGT, per germline. This CDR3 reads CASTAGGDTEAFF. The CDR3 DNA reads as TGTGCCAGCACCGCAGGGGGAGACACTGAAGCTTTCTTT.

This clone was detected only a few times. This chain connects TRBV15 to TRBJ1-3; no definite D call. Germline CDR1 LNHNV, CDR2 YYDKDF (reference sequence). The germline V and J ends were trimmed by 1 base and 1 base, with 8 bases remaining between them. The CDR3 is 15 residues long. The CDR3 is CATSRGLQSGNTIYF. CDR3 DNA: TGTGCCACCAGCAGAGGATTACAGTCTGGAAACACCATATATTTT.

The J gene is TRBJ2-3, the V gene TRBV30; D perhaps matches TRBD1 (6 bases). V was shortened by 3 bases and J by 0 bases, with 10 bases between the two germline ends. Germline CDR1 and CDR2: GTSNPN and SVGIG (reference sequence). The CDR3 is 14 residues long. Written as DNA, the CDR3 is TGTGCCTGGAGGGGACATAAAAGCACAGATACGCAGTATTTT. Its translation: CAWRGHKSTDTQYF.

The V gene is TRBV10-3, the J gene TRBJ1-2; D unclear. Per the germline V gene, CDR1 is ENHRY and CDR2 is SYGVKD. Trimming removed 2 bases from V and 8 bases from J, with 12 bases in between. The CDR3 consists of 13 residues. As DNA, the CDR3 is TGTGCCATCAGTGAGCCCTCCACGGGGGGCTACACCTTC. It is translated as CAISEPSTGGYTF.

The genes are TRBV13 and TRBJ2-7; maybe TRBD2 (6 bases). Deletions cut 0 bases from V and 2 bases from J, with 11 bases between. This CDR3 is built from 15 residues. CDR1 is PRHDT, CDR2 FYEKMQ, per germline (reference sequence). The CDR3 DNA reads TGTGCCAGCAGCTTAGGAGGGAGGTTTCCCTACGAGCAGTACTTC. It translates to CASSLGGRFPYEQYF.

About this clone: The junction shows a germline mismatch at one end, possibly a read error. The chain joins TRBV7-7 to TRBJ2-1, with TRBD1 identical over 8 bases. Germline CDR1 SSHAT, CDR2 FNYEAQ (reference sequence). The CDR3 length is 14 residues. The CDR3: CASSLTGDHNEQFF. The CDR3 nucleotides are TGTGCTAGCAGCTTGACAGGGGACCACAATGAGCAGTTCTTC. The whole variable domain, filled in from reference TRBV7-7 and TRBJ2-1, reads GAGVSQSPRYKVTKRGQDVTLRCDPISSHATLYWYQQALGQGPEFLTYFNYEAQPDKSGLPSDRFSAERPEGSISTLTIQRTEQRDSAMYRCASSLTGDHNEQFFGPGTRLTVL.

This chain uses TRBV28 with TRBJ2-5, with TRBD2 identical over 10 bases. CDR3 length equals 16 residues. The J segment lost 0 bases and the V segment lost 5 bases, leaving 6 bases of the junction unmatched. Looked up from germline, CDR1 is MDHEN and CDR2 is SYDVKM. CDR3 residues: CASSPGTSAHQETQYF. The CDR3 DNA is TGTGCCAGCAGTCCCGGGACTAGCGCCCACCAAGAGACCCAGTACTTC.

The chain carries TRBV7-9 and TRBJ1-5, with 11 bases lining up with TRBD1. This CDR3 is built from 15 residues. Germline V gene sequence: CDR1 SEHNR, CDR2 FQNEAQ (reference sequence). V trimming: 5 bases; J trimming: 4 bases; junction bases outside the gene matches: 4. DNA of the CDR3: TGTGCCAGCAGCCAAGGGACAGGGGGGAATCAGCCCCAGCATTTT. Amino acids: CASSQGTGGNQPQHF.

This clone occurred a few times. V is TRBV9 and J is TRBJ2-3, with TRBD2 identical over 8 bases. Germline values: CDR1 SGDLS, CDR2 YYNGEE. This CDR3 spans 15 amino acids. V shed 0 bases and J 2 bases; nucleotides not matched to a gene: 2. CDR3 sequence (DNA): TGTGCCAGCAGCGTAGGCGGGGGGAACACAGATACGCAGTATTTT. It encodes CASSVGGGNTDTQYF.

The chain recombines TRBV11-2 with TRBJ2-5; unclear D gene. CDR1 and CDR2 (germline): SGHAT, FQNNGV. V lost 1 base to trimming and J lost 1 base, with 7 bases between them. The CDR3 consists of 14 residues. CDR3 residues: CASSLGAGQETQYF. CDR3 DNA sequence: TGTGCCAGCAGCTTAGGGGCCGGCCAAGAGACCCAGTACTTC. The full variable domain, in which reference TRBV11-2 and TRBJ2-5 provide the parts outside the CDR3, is EAGVAQSPRYKIIEKRQSVAFWCNPISGHATLYWYQQILGQGPKLLIQFQNNGVVDDSQLPKDRFSAERLKGVDSTLKIQPAKLEDSAVYLCASSLGAGQETQYFGPGTRLLVL.

The J gene is TRBJ2-7, the V gene TRBV30, with TRBD1 matching 9 bases. CDR3 size: 13 residues. Per germline, CDR1 GTSNPN and CDR2 SVGIG (reference sequence). V was pared by 2 bases and J by 7 bases, with 6 bases of the junction left unmatched. CDR3 sequence: CAWSRGQGGEQYF. CDR3 nucleotide sequence: TGTGCCTGGAGTAGGGGACAGGGTGGGGAGCAGTACTTC.

The chain employs TRBV4-2 and TRBJ2-7, with 9 nucleotides matching TRBD1. The CDR3 is 14 residues long. V dropped 1 base and J dropped 2; count of bases not matched to a gene: 0. CDR1 and CDR2 (germline): LGHNA, YNFKEQ. CDR3 coding DNA: TGTGCCAGCAGCCAAGGACAGGGGGCCTACGAGCAGTACTTC. Its protein product is CASSQGQGAYEQYF.

This chain connects TRBV6-1 to TRBJ1-5; TRBD1 is a possible D gene (5 bases). This CDR3 contains 12 residues. The germline V gene has CDR1 MNHNS and CDR2 SASEGT. Trimming shortened V by 3 bases and J by 9 bases, and 9 bases separated the two germline ends. The CDR3 DNA sequence: TGTGCCAGCAGTGATCGGGGGTGGCCCCAGCATTTT. Translated, it gives CASSDRGWPQHF.

Comment on this clone: This CDR3 is also generated by other DNA sequences in the sample. V gene TRBV18 combines with J gene TRBJ1-3; D is ambiguous. V was pared by 6 bases and J by 0 bases, with 9 bases between. Germline V gene lookup returns CDR1 KGHSH and CDR2 LQKENI. The CDR3 has 14 amino acids. The CDR3 DNA is TGTGCCAGCTCGCCCGGGAGCTCTGGAAACACCATATATTTT. The encoded protein is CASSPGSSGNTIYF.

The CDR3 spells CAWTENFGGQETQYF. CDR3 DNA: TGTGCCTGGACCGAGAATTTCGGGGGCCAAGAGACCCAGTACTTC. J is TRBJ2-5 and V is TRBV30, with D perhaps matching TRBD2 (6 bases). Deletions cut 4 bases from V and 1 base from J, with 16 bases between. The CDR3 is 15 residues long. Looked up from germline, CDR1 is GTSNPN and CDR2 is SVGIG (reference sequence). The whole variable domain, filled in from reference TRBV30 and TRBJ2-5, reads SQTIHQWPATLVQPVGSPLSLECTVEGTSNPNLYWYRQAAGRGLQLLFYSVGIGQISSEVPQNLSASRPQDRQFILSSKKLLLSDSGFYLCAWTENFGGQETQYFGPGTRLLVL.

On this clone: Additional DNA sequences in this sample encode the identical CDR3. The chain employs TRBV11-2 and TRBJ2-3; 8 positions match TRBD2. The CDR3 totals 15 residues. Germline loops: CDR1 SGHAT, CDR2 FQNNGV. V trimming: 1 base; J trimming: 0 bases; junction bases outside the gene matches: 0. The CDR3 region is CASSLAGGSTDTQYF. CDR3 coding DNA: TGTGCCAGCAGCTTAGCGGGGGGGAGCACAGATACGCAGTATTTT.

This clone has only a few counts. This rearrangement joins TRBV6-1 to TRBJ1-1; no clear D. This CDR3 has 14 residues. CDR1 is MNHNS and CDR2 is SASEGT in the germline V gene. V was pared by 3 bases and J by 0 bases, with 8 bases between. The CDR3 sequence: CASSEHYMNTEAFF. The CDR3 nucleotides read TGTGCCAGCAGTGAGCACTACATGAACACTGAAGCTTTCTTT.

The rearrangement joins TRBV6-1 to TRBJ1-2, with TRBD1 matching 7 bases. This CDR3 region has 14 residues. After removal of 4 bases from V and 3 bases from J, the junction contained 5 bases not matched to a gene. Germline V gives CDR1 MNHNS, CDR2 SASEGT. CDR3 in amino acids: CASSVTGEDYGYTF. The CDR3 coding sequence is TGTGCCAGCAGTGTCACAGGGGAGGACTATGGCTACACCTTC.

The genes are TRBV4-2 and TRBJ2-7; 9 positions match TRBD2. The V gene end was trimmed by 1 base and the J gene end by 2 bases; junction bases not matched to a gene: 3. Germline lookup yields CDR1 LGHNA and CDR2 YNFKEQ. The CDR3 runs to 15 residues. The CDR3 loop is CASSQAAGGTYEQYF. As DNA, the CDR3 is TGTGCCAGCAGCCAAGCAGCGGGGGGCACCTACGAGCAGTACTTC.

The V gene is TRBV10-3, the J gene TRBJ2-5, with D maybe TRBD1 (6 bases). In germline, CDR1 is ENHRY, CDR2 SYGVKD. The CDR3 length is 16 residues. Trimming removed 0 bases from V and 5 bases from J, with 16 bases in between. This CDR3 is CAISESTGRSGETQYF. CDR3 nucleotide sequence: TGTGCCATCAGTGAGTCGACAGGCAGATCGGGGGAGACCCAGTACTTC.

This chain uses TRBV13 with TRBJ2-3; the match to TRBD2 covers 8 bases. V lost 7 bases to trimming and J lost 11 bases; unmatched junction nucleotides: 8. CDR1 and CDR2 (germline): PRHDT, FYEKMQ (reference sequence). This CDR3 region has 12 residues. Written as DNA, the CDR3 is TGTGCCAGCACCCGTGGGCGGGAGGTGCAGTATTTT. It codes for CASTRGREVQYF.

The rearrangement uses TRBV30 and TRBJ2-3; 11 bases are a match to TRBD2. The V gene's germline CDR1 is GTSNPN and CDR2 SVGIG (reference sequence). V lost 6 bases and J lost 2; bases outside the gene matches: 7. This CDR3 is built from 15 residues. CDR3: CACPISGGDTDTQYF. The CDR3 DNA reads TGTGCCTGCCCGATTAGCGGGGGGGACACAGATACGCAGTATTTT.

This chain links TRBV6-5 with TRBJ2-7, with a weak D call TRBD2 (6 bases). Looked up from germline, CDR1 is MNHEY and CDR2 is SVGAGI. The CDR3 loop spans 15 amino acids. Trimming took off 1 base at V and 3 bases at J, with 13 bases between the two ends. The CDR3: CASSYLGEAGYEQYF. The CDR3 DNA follows: TGTGCCAGCAGTTACTTAGGGGAGGCGGGCTACGAGCAGTACTTC.

The chain is built from TRBV19 and TRBJ1-2; 8 bases map to TRBD1. V was pared by 0 bases and J by 7 bases, with 7 bases of the junction left unmatched. The CDR3 is made up of 15 amino acids. Germline assignment: CDR1 LNHDA and CDR2 SQIVND (reference sequence). The CDR3 sequence: CASSIDLSTGAGYTF. In DNA form, the CDR3 reads TGTGCCAGTAGTATAGATCTATCGACAGGGGCTGGCTACACCTTC.

This clone has just a few counts. The chain recombines TRBV5-6 with TRBJ2-7; 10 bases line up with TRBD2. CDR1 and CDR2 (germline): SGHDT, YYEEEE. The CDR3 covers 14 residues. With V trimmed by 7 bases and J by 1 base, 5 bases remained unmatched. DNA for the CDR3: TGTGCCAGCGTTGGACTAGCGGATTCCTACGAGCAGTACTTC. Protein sequence: CASVGLADSYEQYF.